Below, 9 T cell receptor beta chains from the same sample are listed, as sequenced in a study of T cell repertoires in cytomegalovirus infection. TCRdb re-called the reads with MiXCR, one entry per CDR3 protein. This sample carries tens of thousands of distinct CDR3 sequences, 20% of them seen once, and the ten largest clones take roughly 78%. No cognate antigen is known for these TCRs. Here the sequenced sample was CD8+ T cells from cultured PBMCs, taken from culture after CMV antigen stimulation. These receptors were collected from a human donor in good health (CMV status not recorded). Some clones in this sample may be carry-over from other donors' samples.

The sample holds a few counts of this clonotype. The CDR3 reads CASSWTRPTDTQYF. DNA of the CDR3: TGTGCCAGCAGTTGGACAAGACCCACAGATACGCAGTATTTT. The chain recombines TRBV27 with TRBJ2-3; TRBD1 might be the D (5 bases). The CDR3 is made up of 14 amino acids. Germline V gene sequence: CDR1 MNHEY, CDR2 SMNVEV (reference sequence). Trimming removed 4 bases at V and 2 bases at J, with 10 bases between.

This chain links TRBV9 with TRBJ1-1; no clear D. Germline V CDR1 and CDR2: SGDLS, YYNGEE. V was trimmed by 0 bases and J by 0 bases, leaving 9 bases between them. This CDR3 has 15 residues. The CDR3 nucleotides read TGTGCCAGCAGCGTAGGGGATTCAGTGAACACTGAAGCTTTCTTT. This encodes CASSVGDSVNTEAFF.

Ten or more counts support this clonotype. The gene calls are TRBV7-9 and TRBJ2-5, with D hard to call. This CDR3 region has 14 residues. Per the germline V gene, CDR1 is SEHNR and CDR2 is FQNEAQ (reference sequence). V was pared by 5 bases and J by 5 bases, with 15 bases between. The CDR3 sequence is CASSTAARRETQYF. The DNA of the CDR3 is TGTGCCAGCAGCACGGCCGCACGTCGGGAGACCCAGTACTTC.

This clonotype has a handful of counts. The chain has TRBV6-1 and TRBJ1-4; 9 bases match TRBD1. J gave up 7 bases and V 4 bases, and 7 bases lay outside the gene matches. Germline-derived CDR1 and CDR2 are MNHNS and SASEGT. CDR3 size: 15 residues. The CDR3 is CASSGHRGLGEKLFF. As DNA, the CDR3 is TGTGCCAGCAGTGGACACAGGGGGCTGGGTGAAAAACTGTTTTTT.

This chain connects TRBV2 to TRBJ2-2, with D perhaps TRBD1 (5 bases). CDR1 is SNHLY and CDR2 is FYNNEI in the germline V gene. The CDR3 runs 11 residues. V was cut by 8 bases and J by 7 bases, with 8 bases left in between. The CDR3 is CASQGNGELFF. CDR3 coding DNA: TGTGCCAGCCAGGGAAACGGGGAGCTGTTTTTT.

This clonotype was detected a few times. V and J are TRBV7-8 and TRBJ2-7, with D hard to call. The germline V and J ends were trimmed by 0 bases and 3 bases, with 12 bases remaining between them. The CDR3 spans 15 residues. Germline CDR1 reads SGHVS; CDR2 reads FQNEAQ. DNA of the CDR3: TGTGCCAGCAGCTTAGCGGCCCGTGGGGACTACGAGCAGTACTTC. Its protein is CASSLAARGDYEQYF.

The CDR3 region has the DNA TGTGCCAGCAGTTCCCCCTGGGGTAGCGGGGTGGGCACAGATACGCAGTATTTT. Translation gives CASSSPWGSGVGTDTQYF. This chain connects TRBV6-2 or TRBV6-3 to TRBJ2-3; TRBD2 matches at 8 bases. Unmatched junction bases numbered 13, after V lost 4 bases and J lost 1 base. The CDR3 length is 18 residues. CDR1 and CDR2 from the germline V gene are MNHEY and SVGEGT.

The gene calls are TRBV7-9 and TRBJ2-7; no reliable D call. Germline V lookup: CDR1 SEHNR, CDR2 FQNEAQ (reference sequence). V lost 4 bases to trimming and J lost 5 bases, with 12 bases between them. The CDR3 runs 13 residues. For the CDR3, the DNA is TGTGCCAGCAGCTACCCCTTGGGCGACGAGCAGTACTTC. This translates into CASSYPLGDEQYF.

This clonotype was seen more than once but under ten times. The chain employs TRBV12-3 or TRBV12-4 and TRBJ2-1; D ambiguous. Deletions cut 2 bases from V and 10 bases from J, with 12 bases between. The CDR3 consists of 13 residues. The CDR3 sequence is CASSLSHSSEQFF. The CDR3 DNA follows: TGTGCCAGCAGTTTAAGTCACAGCAGCGAGCAGTTCTTC.